The 32 T cell receptor beta chains below come from one sample, sequenced in a study of vaccination effects on CD4 cells after COVID-19. These receptors' targets are unknown. Assay used: immunoSEQ multiplex PCR; TCRdb lists only in-frame clones, some missing. This sample has under 60,000 clones, with about 67% found just once. On day 10 of culture, CD4+ T cells were separated out. The source was CD4+ T cells from PBMCs cultured without peptide, collected before COVID-19 vaccination. The receptor set was obtained from a human donor who received a COVID-19 vaccine.

This chain connects TRBV12-3 or TRBV12-4 to TRBJ1-5; no definite D call. The CDR3 extends over 11 amino acids. The V and J ends lost 3 bases and 10 bases respectively, with 7 bases between them. CDR3 region: CASSLTGPQHF. The CDR3 coding sequence is TGTGCCAGCAGTTTGACGGGACCCCAGCATTTT.

The gene calls are TRBV4-1 and TRBJ2-1; the D is unclear. V lost 4 bases, J lost 6 bases, and 19 bases lay in between. This CDR3 has 16 residues. Looked up from germline, CDR1 is MGHRA and CDR2 is YSYEKL. The DNA of the CDR3 is TGCGCCAGCAGCCCTCGACTGGCGATATTAGGCAATGAGCAGTTCTTC. This sequence encodes CASSPRLAILGNEQFF.

The chain uses TRBV5-1 and TRBJ2-7; 9 bases are a match to TRBD1. The length of the CDR3 is 16 residues. V was clipped by 4 bases and J by 2 bases; unmatched bases: 10. Germline CDR1 reads SGHRS; CDR2 reads YFSETQ. The CDR3 here is CASSLPPGQGTYEQYF. For the CDR3, the DNA is TGCGCCAGCAGCCTACCGCCGGGACAGGGAACCTACGAGCAGTACTTC.

V and J are TRBV19 and TRBJ1-1; 7 nucleotides agree with TRBD1. V gave up 3 bases and J gave up 0 bases; unmatched junction bases: 7. CDR3 length: 16 residues. The germline V gene has CDR1 LNHDA and CDR2 SQIVND (reference sequence). CDR3 protein: CASSITQGWVNTEAFF. The CDR3 DNA sequence: TGTGCCAGTAGTATTACACAGGGGTGGGTGAACACTGAAGCTTTCTTT.

The sample holds one count of this clone. The chain is built from TRBV9 and TRBJ1-2; D is unclear. In germline, CDR1 is SGDLS, CDR2 YYNGEE. The CDR3 consists of 15 residues. The germline V and J ends were trimmed by 0 bases and 2 bases, with 11 bases remaining between them. The CDR3 coding sequence is TGTGCCAGCAGCGTAGGGACCCGAGGAAACTATGGCTACACCTTC. Residues: CASSVGTRGNYGYTF. The whole variable domain, filled in from reference TRBV9 and TRBJ1-2, reads DSGVTQTPKHLITATGQRVTLRCSPRSGDLSVYWYQQSLDQGLQFLIQYYNGEERAKGNILERFSAQQFPDLHSELNLSSLELGDSALYFCASSVGTRGNYGYTFGSGTRLTVV.

The chain employs TRBV9 and TRBJ2-5; possibly TRBD2 for D (7 bases). The CDR3 has 16 residues. Trimming shortened V by 0 bases and J by 1 base, and 13 bases separated the two germline ends. CDR1 and CDR2 (germline): SGDLS, YYNGEE. The CDR3 sequence: CASSVGNGGPQETQYF. The DNA for the CDR3 is TGTGCCAGCAGCGTAGGTAACGGGGGGCCCCAAGAGACCCAGTACTTC.

The chain employs TRBV6-5 and TRBJ2-6; weak D call: TRBD1 (6 bases). The germline V gene has CDR1 MNHEY and CDR2 SVGAGI. V was trimmed by 6 bases and J by 3 bases, leaving 12 bases between them. There are 15 residues in the CDR3. This CDR3 is CASSSTGSGANVLTF. The CDR3 DNA follows: TGTGCCAGCAGCTCTACAGGGAGTGGGGCCAACGTCCTGACTTTC.

The chain uses TRBV5-5 and TRBJ2-1, with 8 bases aligning to TRBD2. Germline trimming cut 5 bases from V and 1 base from J; bases unmatched to any gene: 11. The CDR3 has 17 amino acids. Per the germline V gene, CDR1 is SGHKS and CDR2 is YYEKEE (reference sequence). The CDR3 DNA reads TGTGCCAGCAGACACGACCCAGCGGGAGTTTCCTACAATGAGCAGTTCTTC. This gives the protein CASRHDPAGVSYNEQFF.

The rearrangement uses TRBV2 and TRBJ1-5; D gene unclear. CDR3 length equals 11 residues. Germline CDR1 reads SNHLY; CDR2 reads FYNNEI. Trimming pared 3 bases from V and 7 bases from J, leaving 4 bases between. The CDR3 loop is CASSDPQPQHF. The DNA of the CDR3 is TGTGCCAGCAGTGATCCCCAGCCCCAGCATTTT.

V and J are TRBV4-1 and TRBJ1-4; no clear D gene. V was shortened by 1 base and J by 3 bases, with 6 bases between the two germline ends. The germline CDR1 and CDR2 sequences are MGHRA and YSYEKL. This CDR3 region has 14 residues. CDR3 nucleotide sequence: TGCGCCAGCAGCCAAGGGATGGCTAATGAAAAACTGTTTTTT. Its protein is CASSQGMANEKLFF.

This clone was recorded a few times. J is TRBJ1-6 and V is TRBV14, with 8 positions matching TRBD1. This CDR3 region has 15 residues. The trim removed 4 bases at V and 1 base at J, leaving 0 bases unmatched. Germline CDR1 SGHDN, CDR2 FVKESK. The CDR3 loop is CASSRTGSYNSPLHF. Here the CDR3 DNA reads TGTGCCAGCAGCCGGACAGGGTCCTATAATTCACCCCTCCACTTT.

This chain joins TRBV28 and TRBJ1-2; TRBD1 might be the D (6 bases). V was shortened by 7 bases and J by 5 bases, with 11 bases between the two germline ends. There are 12 residues in the CDR3. Germline V lookup: CDR1 MDHEN, CDR2 SYDVKM. In nucleotides, the CDR3 is TGTGCCAGCACTAAACAGGGATATGGCTACACCTTC. It encodes CASTKQGYGYTF.

Comments on this clone: This sample includes further DNA sequences coding for the same CDR3. The gene calls are TRBV9 and TRBJ2-1; D remains ambiguous. The CDR3 sequence is 12 residues long. V lost 4 bases, J lost 2 bases, and 4 bases lay in between. The germline V gene has CDR1 SGDLS and CDR2 YYNGEE. CDR3 in DNA: TGTGCCAGCAGCCCCACCTACAATGAGCAGTTCTTC. It specifies CASSPTYNEQFF.

The chain uses TRBV18 and TRBJ1-1, with 8 nucleotides matching TRBD1. Trimming took 9 bases from V and 4 from J; bases not matched to a gene: 4. This CDR3 is 12 amino acids long. Germline assignment: CDR1 KGHSH and CDR2 LQKENI. The CDR3 spells CASSGTGTEAFF. CDR3 bases: TGTGCCAGTTCCGGGACAGGCACTGAAGCTTTCTTT.

There are a few counts of this clone. V and J are TRBV7-2 and TRBJ1-1, with D possibly being TRBD1 (5 bases). Germline assignment: CDR1 SGHTA and CDR2 FQGNSA. The CDR3 covers 15 residues. The V gene lost 4 bases and the J gene lost 1 base, with 13 bases spanning the gap. CDR3 DNA sequence: TGTGCCAGCAGCTACACCCGCGGGACGAACACTGAAGCTTTCTTT. Protein: CASSYTRGTNTEAFF.

As regards this clone: This may be a read error, as it is one base from a much larger clone. At the DNA level, this CDR3 is encoded by other sequences in the same sample as well. This chain joins TRBV15 and TRBJ1-5; possibly TRBD1 for D (5 bases). This CDR3 is 15 amino acids long. Trimming shortened V by 0 bases and J by 6 bases, and 12 bases separated the two germline ends. Germline V CDR1 and CDR2: LNHNV, YYDKDF (reference sequence). CDR3 sequence (DNA): TGTGCCACCAGCAGAGATCCAGGGATCGGTCAGCCCCAGCATTTT. This gives the protein CATSRDPGIGQPQHF.

The DNA for the CDR3 is TGTGCCAGCCGCGCTGAGCAGTTCTTC. It yields the protein CASRAEQFF. V usage is TRBV9 and J usage is TRBJ2-1; D is undetermined. V was cut by 7 bases and J by 9 bases, with 5 bases left in between. Per the germline V gene, CDR1 is SGDLS and CDR2 is YYNGEE. The CDR3 is 9 amino acids.

This chain joins TRBV2 and TRBJ1-2; 8 nucleotides line up with TRBD1. Germline loops: CDR1 SNHLY, CDR2 FYNNEI. The CDR3 runs to 13 residues. Trimming removed 3 bases from V and 8 bases from J; junction bases left unmatched: 5. The CDR3 is CASSDLDRAGYTF. CDR3 nucleotide sequence: TGTGCCAGCAGTGATCTGGACAGGGCGGGCTACACCTTC. Using reference TRBV2 and TRBJ1-2 for the parts outside the CDR3, the full variable domain is EPEVTQTPSHQVTQMGQEVILRCVPISNHLYFYWYRQILGQKVEFLVSFYNNEISEKSEIFDDQFSVERPDGSNFTLKIRSTKLEDSAMYFCASSDLDRAGYTFGSGTRLTVV.

This chain joins TRBV7-9 and TRBJ1-2; D not resolved. The CDR3 is 13 amino acids. Trimming pared 3 bases from V and 2 bases from J, leaving 7 bases between. Per germline, CDR1 SEHNR and CDR2 FQNEAQ (reference sequence). The CDR3 DNA reads as TGTGCCAGCAGCTTTAGCGGCAACTATGGCTACACCTTC. Translated, it gives CASSFSGNYGYTF.

This chain links TRBV28 with TRBJ2-2; D may be TRBD1 (6 bases). Trimming left V 3 bases short and J 2 bases short, with 10 bases between. The CDR3 has 15 amino acids. Per the germline V gene, CDR1 is MDHEN and CDR2 is SYDVKM. DNA of the CDR3: TGTGCCAGCAGTTTCCAACAGGGTAACACCGGGGAGCTGTTTTTT. This translates into CASSFQQGNTGELFF.

The chain links TRBV6-1 to TRBJ2-5; TRBD1 agrees at 8 bases. This CDR3 spans 18 amino acids. V shed 0 bases and J 5 bases; nucleotides not matched to a gene: 14. From germline, CDR1 is MNHNS and CDR2 SASEGT. The CDR3 region has the DNA TGTGCCAGCAGTGAAGCGCTCAGGGGGCTTGGATTAGAGGAGACCCAGTACTTC. Translated: CASSEALRGLGLEETQYF.

This rearrangement joins TRBV10-3 to TRBJ2-1; D may correspond to TRBD1 or TRBD2 (6 bases each). This CDR3 is 15 amino acids long. The germline V and J ends were trimmed by 10 bases and 7 bases, with 23 bases remaining between them. Germline V CDR1 and CDR2: ENHRY, SYGVKD. CDR3: CASGLGGLAGNEQFF. CDR3 DNA sequence: TGTGCCAGCGGCTTGGGGGGCCTGGCGGGGAATGAGCAGTTCTTC.

This clone has a handful of counts. The rearrangement joins TRBV7-9 to TRBJ1-1; D is undetermined. Trimming cost V 1 base and J 7 bases, with 13 bases left between them. The CDR3 spans 14 residues. The germline V gene has CDR1 SEHNR and CDR2 FQNEAQ (reference sequence). The CDR3 sequence: CASSLDGRTDEAFF. The CDR3 DNA follows: TGTGCCAGCAGCTTAGATGGGCGCACGGATGAAGCTTTCTTT. Drawing the rest from reference TRBV7-9 and TRBJ1-1, the complete variable domain is DTGVSQNPRHKITKRGQNVTFRCDPISEHNRLYWYRQTLGQGPEFLTYFQNEAQLEKSRLLSDRFSAERPKGSFSTLEIQRTEQGDSAMYLCASSLDGRTDEAFFGQGTRLTVV.

This chain connects TRBV6-1 to TRBJ2-5; TRBD2 agrees at 8 bases. The CDR3 spans 19 residues. Germline-derived CDR1 and CDR2 are MNHNS and SASEGT. The V and J ends lost 2 bases and 0 bases, in that order; junction bases with no gene match: 14. In nucleotides, the CDR3 is TGTGCCAGCAGTGAACGCGAGATGAGGACTAGCCTGTACCAAGAGACCCAGTACTTC. Translating it yields CASSEREMRTSLYQETQYF.

This chain uses TRBV2 with TRBJ1-2, with 10 bases matching TRBD1. Germline V CDR1 and CDR2: SNHLY, FYNNEI. The CDR3 has 14 amino acids. Germline trimming cut 4 bases from V and 6 bases from J; bases unmatched to any gene: 5. CDR3 residues: CASSVYGTGDGYTF. The CDR3 region has the DNA TGTGCCAGCAGTGTATACGGGACAGGGGATGGCTACACCTTC.

V gene TRBV7-2 combines with J gene TRBJ2-1; the D is unclear. The CDR3 consists of 13 residues. Germline values: CDR1 SGHTA, CDR2 FQGNSA. Trimming took off 1 base at V and 3 bases at J, with 4 bases between the two ends. The CDR3 DNA reads TGTGCCAGCAGCTTAGGAAACTACAATGAGCAGTTCTTC. It translates to CASSLGNYNEQFF.

The gene calls are TRBV6-2 or TRBV6-3 and TRBJ1-6; 7 bases agree with TRBD1. Looked up from germline, CDR1 is MNHEY and CDR2 is SVGEGT. V trimming: 2 bases; J trimming: 11 bases; junction bases outside the gene matches: 6. The CDR3 has 14 residues. DNA of the CDR3: TGTGCCAGCAGTTACACAGGGGCACGCGCACCCCTCCACTTT. Translated: CASSYTGARAPLHF.

This chain uses TRBV3-1 (or the pseudogene TRBV3-2) with TRBJ1-1, with D possibly matching TRBD1 (5 bases). The V end lost 1 base, the J end lost 2 bases, and 8 bases lay between the germline ends. CDR1 LGHDT and CDR2 YNNKEL come from the germline V gene (reference sequence). This CDR3 region has 14 residues. The CDR3 DNA reads as TGTGCCAGCAGCCAAGCGGGGGATAACACTGAAGCTTTCTTT. The encoded protein is CASSQAGDNTEAFF.

The genes are TRBV7-2 and TRBJ2-3; TRBD2 matches at 12 bases. V lost 5 bases and J lost 6; bases outside the gene matches: 18. The V gene's germline CDR1 is SGHTA and CDR2 FQGNSA. There are 19 residues in the CDR3. The CDR3 here is CASSLRRKTSGRPGDTQYF. The CDR3 nucleotides are TGTGCCAGCAGCCTTAGACGGAAGACTAGCGGGAGACCCGGGGATACGCAGTATTTT.

The gene calls are TRBV18 and TRBJ1-1, with 8 nucleotides matching TRBD1. V dropped 3 bases and J dropped 1; count of bases not matched to a gene: 10. The CDR3 is made up of 17 amino acids. Looked up from germline, CDR1 is KGHSH and CDR2 is LQKENI. CDR3 sequence (DNA): TGTGCCAGCTCACCCCTCGGACAGGGCGATTGGAACACTGAAGCTTTCTTT. It codes for CASSPLGQGDWNTEAFF.

This chain joins TRBV5-1 and TRBJ2-1, with 9 bases matching TRBD1. This CDR3 contains 15 residues. V lost 3 bases and J lost 10; bases outside the gene matches: 11. CDR1 is SGHRS and CDR2 is YFSETQ in the germline V gene. Here the CDR3 DNA reads TGCGCCAGCAGCTCAAGACCACAGGGGGCGGGGGAGCAGTTCTTC. Translating it yields CASSSRPQGAGEQFF.

This clone has a handful of counts. J is TRBJ2-7 and V is TRBV19, with TRBD1 identical over 8 bases. CDR3 length: 14 residues. The V and J ends lost 5 bases and 3 bases, in that order; junction bases with no gene match: 6. Germline CDR1 LNHDA, CDR2 SQIVND (reference sequence). The CDR3, as DNA: TGTGCCAGTAGTCCCCAGGGGGCATTCTACGAGCAGTACTTC. Translated, it gives CASSPQGAFYEQYF.